This T cell receptor beta chain was retrieved from a study of a mutant IDH1 vaccine in newly diagnosed glioma. Whole-study context: Either 4-6 weeks after radiotherapy alone or alongside temozolomide, vaccination was begun. The study held visit V12 at week 35 and visit V13 at week 47.

In germline, CDR1 is MNHEY, CDR2 SVGAGI. The CDR3 is 13 amino acids. The V and J ends lost 7 bases and 2 bases respectively, with 11 bases between them. The time point: week 47, end of study. What each vaccine dose contained was 300 ug of mutant IDH1 20-mer peptide, accompanied by topical imiquimod. This clone was seen once. Its antigen remains unknown. Profiling relied on immunoSEQ multiplex PCR, and the TCRdb table lists in-frame clones only, not all of them. In the table there are roughly 22,000 clones, roughly 87% of which are singletons. Study-wide results and caveats: Changes in the top peripheral T cell clonotypes seemingly had no bearing on pseudoprogression.

V is TRBV6-5 and J is TRBJ1-2; possibly TRBD1 for D (5 bases). The receptor's source is a man aged 35 to 55 with glioma. Some clones in this sample may be carry-over from other donors' samples. Sequencing was performed on PBMCs, taken from a glioma patient whose treatment included an IDH1 peptide vaccine. The CDR3 protein is CASITPGNYGYTF. For the CDR3, the DNA is TGTGCCAGCATTACCCCAGGGAACTATGGCTACACCTTC.